The 14 T cell receptor beta chains given below trace back to one sample, sequenced in a study of blood T cells in healthy people across ages. Combining a sample-barcoded 5' primer with a J-beta primer mix, a second PCR ran for roughly 6 to 12 cycles. TCRdb reprocessed the 5' RACE reads via MiXCR and lists one record per CDR3 protein. The repertoire holds about 1,500,000 distinct CDR3 sequences, with 28% as singletons. Specimen: blood. The receptor set was obtained from a woman in her twenties or thirties in good health.

V and J are TRBV6-5 and TRBJ1-1; TRBD1 is a possible D gene (6 bases). Per the germline V gene, CDR1 is MNHEY and CDR2 is SVGAGI. CDR3 length: 15 amino acids. V was shortened by 0 bases and J by 1 base, with 9 bases between the two germline ends. The DNA of the CDR3 is TGTGCCAGCAGTTACTCCAGGGGCGAGAACACTGAAGCTTTCTTT. It encodes CASSYSRGENTEAFF.

This clonotype was found many times. The chain uses TRBV5-1 and TRBJ2-4, with 10 bases that match TRBD1. Germline V lookup: CDR1 SGHRS, CDR2 YFSETQ. This CDR3 has 14 residues. J was trimmed by 7 bases and V by 3 bases; bases with no gene match: 4. CDR3 protein: CASSWTGGDNIQYF. As DNA, the CDR3 is TGCGCCAGCAGCTGGACAGGGGGAGATAACATTCAGTACTTC.

This clonotype was detected a few times. The chain couples TRBV6-5 to TRBJ1-1; 9 bases are shared with TRBD1. The trim removed 6 bases at V and 6 bases at J, leaving 8 bases unmatched. Germline V gene lookup returns CDR1 MNHEY and CDR2 SVGAGI. The CDR3 has 14 amino acids. The chain's CDR3 is CASRGTGRVPEAFF. CDR3 nucleotide sequence: TGTGCCAGCAGGGGGACAGGGAGGGTACCTGAAGCTTTCTTT.

This clonotype was detected a few times. The rearrangement joins TRBV9 to TRBJ1-1; no clear D. Germline loops: CDR1 SGDLS, CDR2 YYNGEE. V dropped 4 bases and J dropped 0 bases, with 10 bases sitting between them. The CDR3 is 14 residues long. CDR3 DNA sequence: TGTGCCAGCAGCCCACGTCTTCTGAACACTGAAGCTTTCTTT. Translating it yields CASSPRLLNTEAFF.

This clonotype occurred a few times. The V gene is TRBV27, the J gene TRBJ1-2; TRBD1 matches at 7 bases. CDR3 length: 16 amino acids. J was trimmed by 4 bases and V by 2 bases; bases with no gene match: 10. The germline gives CDR1 MNHEY, CDR2 SMNVEV (reference sequence). The CDR3 DNA follows: TGTGCCAGCAGTTTAGTCGGGACAGCTCCCTCCTATGGCTACACCTTC. It translates to CASSLVGTAPSYGYTF.

This clonotype was recorded a few times. The rearrangement links TRBV24-1 to TRBJ2-3; 7 bases line up with TRBD1. This CDR3 is built from 14 residues. The V gene end was trimmed by 7 bases and the J gene end by 0 bases; junction bases not matched to a gene: 3. The germline V gene has CDR1 KGHDR and CDR2 SFDVKD. CDR3 bases: TGTGCCACCAGATCGGACAGGAGCACAGATACGCAGTATTTT. The encoded protein is CATRSDRSTDTQYF.

This clonotype was counted only a few times. The V call is TRBV18, the J call TRBJ1-5; a possible D gene is TRBD1 (6 bases). The CDR3 is 14 residues long. Germline CDR1 is KGHSH and CDR2 is LQKENI. V was cut by 2 bases and J by 7 bases, with 12 bases left in between. CDR3 in amino acids: CASSPTQGRQPQHF. The DNA for the CDR3 is TGTGCCAGCTCACCAACCCAGGGGCGGCAGCCCCAGCATTTT.

The chain joins TRBV15 to TRBJ2-1, with TRBD2 identical over 14 bases. The CDR3 contains 20 residues. The V segment lost 0 bases and the J segment 2 bases; nucleotides outside the gene matches: 9. Germline loops: CDR1 LNHNV, CDR2 YYDKDF (reference sequence). CDR3 sequence: CATSRDSPGLAGVAYNEQFF. DNA for the CDR3: TGTGCCACCAGCAGAGATTCTCCGGGACTAGCGGGAGTCGCCTACAATGAGCAGTTCTTC.

This chain joins TRBV6-5 and TRBJ1-6; D is possibly TRBD1 (6 bases). V lost 2 bases to trimming and J lost 5 bases, with 7 bases between them. Per germline, CDR1 MNHEY and CDR2 SVGAGI. This CDR3 has 14 amino acids. The CDR3 loop reads CASSYNRDNSPLHF. The DNA for the CDR3 is TGTGCCAGCAGTTACAACAGGGATAATTCACCCCTCCACTTT.

The chain has TRBV19 and TRBJ2-5; D perhaps matches TRBD2 (6 bases). The ends were cut back, 3 bases at V and 7 bases at J, with 15 bases in the middle. CDR1 is LNHDA, CDR2 SQIVND, per germline (reference sequence). The CDR3 spans 14 residues. The CDR3 DNA reads as TGTGCCAGTAGTATGGACGGGGCCGGGGGGACCCAGTACTTC. This encodes CASSMDGAGGTQYF.

This clonotype has a handful of counts. This chain connects TRBV5-1 to TRBJ2-5, with TRBD1 matching 8 bases. Per the germline V gene, CDR1 is SGHRS and CDR2 is YFSETQ. V was clipped by 3 bases and J by 5 bases; unmatched bases: 9. CDR3 size: 15 residues. For the CDR3, the DNA is TGCGCCAGCAGCTCTCAGGGGGCGCAGGGCGAGACCCAGTACTTC. It is translated as CASSSQGAQGETQYF. The full variable domain, its missing parts supplied by reference TRBV5-1 and TRBJ2-5, is KAGVTQTPRYLIKTRGQQVTLSCSPISGHRSVSWYQQTPGQGLQFLFEYFSETQRNKGNFPGRFSGRQFSNSRSEMNVSTLELGDSALYLCASSSQGAQGETQYFGPGTRLLVL.

This clonotype was observed a few times. The chain's CDR3 is CSAREAGGPNYNEQFF. The CDR3 DNA reads TGCAGTGCTAGAGAAGCGGGGGGCCCGAATTACAATGAGCAGTTCTTC. The chain recombines TRBV20-1 with TRBJ2-1; 9 positions agree with TRBD2. V lost 0 bases and J lost 4; bases outside the gene matches: 7. CDR3 length: 16 residues. Germline assignment: CDR1 DFQATT and CDR2 SNEGSKA (reference sequence).

This clonotype was seen a few times. The junction departs from the called germline gene at one end, perhaps through a read error. J is TRBJ2-7 and V is TRBV14; TRBD2 is a possible D gene (6 bases). Germline V lookup: CDR1 SGHDN, CDR2 FVKESK. This CDR3 is built from 16 residues. The CDR3 spells CAGSRTQGGVLTEQYF. Here the CDR3 DNA reads TGTGCCGGCAGCCGTACCCAGGGCGGGGTGCTTACAGAGCAGTACTTC.

The chain carries TRBV6-5 and TRBJ1-6; D unclear. Trimming shortened V by 0 bases and J by 10 bases, and 13 bases separated the two germline ends. CDR1 is MNHEY and CDR2 is SVGAGI in the germline V gene. This CDR3 spans 15 amino acids. DNA of the CDR3: TGTGCCAGCAGTTACTCGACCAGGAGGAAGTCACCCCTCCACTTT. Its translation is CASSYSTRRKSPLHF.